This TCR beta chain was documented in a study of blood T cell repertoires in COVID-19. Whole-study context: Acute and convalescent COVID-19 samples came from the United States, Italy and Spain. T cells, B-cell-depleted T cells, or PBMCs provided the cDNA or gDNA that served as material.

V was pared by 6 bases and J by 0 bases, with 9 bases of the junction left unmatched. The CDR3 totals 16 residues. From germline, CDR1 is MNHNY and CDR2 SVGAGI (reference sequence). Original handling: Quantification of nucleated cells was approximated via reference gene primer amplification. Only in-frame clones appear in the TCRdb table, and some are missing; sequencing was by immunoSEQ multiplex PCR. That table supplies the V and J calls and clone size; D and trimming were determined from the DNA. Of about 68,000 clones detected, 70% to 90% appear once; the ten largest clones hold 6.5% to 9%. The chain uses TRBV6-6 and TRBJ1-2, with 8 bases lining up with TRBD1. Material for sequencing was peripheral blood. This receptor was taken from a man aged 25 to 40 with acute or convalescent COVID-19. CDR3 residues: CASSSTGATSNYGYTF. The CDR3, as DNA: TGTGCCAGCAGCTCGACAGGGGCCACATCTAACTATGGCTACACCTTC.